This entry is about one TCR beta chain. The antigen is undetermined. Repertoires were generated with immunoSEQ multiplex PCR, while TCRdb's copy carries only in-frame clones and drops some. The top ten hold 1.5% to 2% of the sample, which has under 150,000 clones, roughly 90% seen once. The data were obtained in a study of T cell responses to AZD1222 COVID-19 vaccine. The CDR3 contains 14 residues. CDR1 is GTSNPN and CDR2 is SVGIG in the germline V gene (reference sequence). J gave up 4 bases and V 3 bases, and 6 bases lay outside the gene matches. Study-level results: Nearly half of spike-specific TCRs reportedly target unmutated variant regions.

This sequence originates from an adult who received the AZD1222 COVID-19 vaccine. The chain is built from TRBV30 and TRBJ1-3; 7 bases line up with TRBD1. This specimen consisted of peripheral blood, obtained 28 days after the second AZD1222 dose. CDR3 DNA sequence: TGTGCCTGGAGCCTTACAGGGGTAGGAAACACCATATATTTT. It yields the protein CAWSLTGVGNTIYF.